The TCR beta chain under discussion was sequenced for a study of spatial heterogeneity in lung cancer. Study information: In tumor regions TCR transcript counts correlated strongly with a matched bulk RNA-seq T cell module score. Averaged across combinations, each unique TCR and UMI pairing appeared more than ten times in raw reads, which were uncorrected. Study results and caveats: Higher tumor mutation counts went along with higher counts of expanded intratumoral alpha and beta TCRs.

Single TCR cDNA molecules each had their own unique molecular identifier. Each CDR3 protein gets one entry after TCRdb re-called the 5' RACE reads with MiXCR. The sample has 17,000 or so distinct CDR3 sequences, 6.2% seen once; the top ten hold 6.8%. Trimming took 5 bases from V and 0 from J; bases not matched to a gene: 9. The CDR3 is 16 amino acids. Germline V CDR1 and CDR2: PRHDT, FYEKMQ (reference sequence). Time point indicated: sample taken at primary tumor resection. This clonotype has ten or more counts. Its antigen is currently unknown. The V and J genes are TRBV13 and TRBJ2-7, with TRBD1 matching 8 bases. The source is a male donor with early-stage non-small cell lung cancer. The sample in question was lung tumor tissue, obtained at surgery. CDR3 residues: CASSPFRTGYSYEQYF. DNA of the CDR3: TGTGCCAGCAGCCCCTTTCGGACAGGGTACTCCTACGAGCAGTACTTC.